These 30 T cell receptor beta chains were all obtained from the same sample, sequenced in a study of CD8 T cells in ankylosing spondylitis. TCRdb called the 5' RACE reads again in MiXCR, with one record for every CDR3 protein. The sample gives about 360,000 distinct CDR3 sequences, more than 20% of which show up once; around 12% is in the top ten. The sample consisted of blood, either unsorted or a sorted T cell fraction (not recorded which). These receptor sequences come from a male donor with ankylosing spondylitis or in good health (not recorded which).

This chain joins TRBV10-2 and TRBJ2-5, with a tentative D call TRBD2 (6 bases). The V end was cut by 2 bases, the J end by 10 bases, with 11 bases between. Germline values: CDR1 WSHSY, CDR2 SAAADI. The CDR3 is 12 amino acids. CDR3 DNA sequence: TGCGCCAGCAGTGAGACCCTGCGGGACCAGTACTTC. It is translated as CASSETLRDQYF.

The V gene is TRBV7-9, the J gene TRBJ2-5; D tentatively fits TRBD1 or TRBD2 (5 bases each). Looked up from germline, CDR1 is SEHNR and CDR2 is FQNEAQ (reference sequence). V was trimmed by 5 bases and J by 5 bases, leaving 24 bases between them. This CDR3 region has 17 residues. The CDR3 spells CASSLETGTAEDETQYF. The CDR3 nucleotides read TGTGCCAGCAGCCTGGAAACAGGCACAGCGGAGGATGAGACCCAGTACTTC.

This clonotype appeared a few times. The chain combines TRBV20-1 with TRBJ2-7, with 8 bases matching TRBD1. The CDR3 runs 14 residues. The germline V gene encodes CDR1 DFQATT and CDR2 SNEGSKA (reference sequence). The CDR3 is CSSLGQGLSYEQYF. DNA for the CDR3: TGCAGCTCCCTCGGACAGGGACTCTCCTACGAGCAGTACTTC.

The CDR3 spells CASSENPGAGDAGELFF. Written as DNA, the CDR3 is TGTGCCAGCAGTGAAAACCCAGGGGCGGGGGATGCCGGGGAGCTGTTTTTT. The chain recombines TRBV2 with TRBJ2-2; D may be TRBD2 (7 bases). V lost 2 bases and J lost 6, with 19 bases in between. The CDR3 is 17 residues long. Germline lookup yields CDR1 SNHLY and CDR2 FYNNEI. Using reference TRBV2 and TRBJ2-2 for the parts outside the CDR3, the full variable domain is EPEVTQTPSHQVTQMGQEVILRCVPISNHLYFYWYRQILGQKVEFLVSFYNNEISEKSEIFDDQFSVERPDGSNFTLKIRSTKLEDSAMYFCASSENPGAGDAGELFFGEGSRLTVL.

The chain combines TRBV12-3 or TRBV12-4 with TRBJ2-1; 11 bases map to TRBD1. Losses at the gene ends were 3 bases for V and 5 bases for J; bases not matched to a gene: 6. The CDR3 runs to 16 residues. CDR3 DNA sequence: TGTGCCAGCAGTTTCGGGGACAGGGGGTTCAACAATGAGCAGTTCTTC. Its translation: CASSFGDRGFNNEQFF.

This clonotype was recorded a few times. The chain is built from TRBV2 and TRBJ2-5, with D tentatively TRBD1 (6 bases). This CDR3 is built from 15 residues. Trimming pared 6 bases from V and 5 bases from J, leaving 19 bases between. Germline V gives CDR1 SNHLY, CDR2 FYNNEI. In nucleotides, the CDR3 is TGTGCCAGCAGCCCGGGCGCAGGGGTGGTGGAGACCCAGTACTTC. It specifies CASSPGAGVVETQYF.

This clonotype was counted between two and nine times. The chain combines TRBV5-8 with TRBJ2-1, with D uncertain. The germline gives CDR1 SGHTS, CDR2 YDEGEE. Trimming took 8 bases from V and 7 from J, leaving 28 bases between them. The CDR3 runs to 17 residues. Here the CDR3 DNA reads TGTGCCAGGGATCCGTTCAGACCCCCACTTTTGGAAAATGAGCAGTTCTTC. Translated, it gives CARDPFRPPLLENEQFF. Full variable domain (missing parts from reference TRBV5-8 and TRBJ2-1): EAGVTQSPTHLIKTRGQQATLRCSPISGHTSVYWYQQALGLGLQFLLWYDEGEERNRGNFPPRFSGRQFPNYSSELNVNALELEDSALYLCARDPFRPPLLENEQFFGPGTRLTVL.

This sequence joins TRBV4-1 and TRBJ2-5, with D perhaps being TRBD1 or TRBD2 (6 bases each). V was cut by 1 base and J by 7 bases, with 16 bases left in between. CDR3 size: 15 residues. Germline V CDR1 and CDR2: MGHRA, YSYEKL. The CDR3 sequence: CASSQAKQGGVTQYF. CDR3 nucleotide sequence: TGCGCCAGCAGCCAAGCCAAACAGGGAGGCGTGACCCAGTACTTC.

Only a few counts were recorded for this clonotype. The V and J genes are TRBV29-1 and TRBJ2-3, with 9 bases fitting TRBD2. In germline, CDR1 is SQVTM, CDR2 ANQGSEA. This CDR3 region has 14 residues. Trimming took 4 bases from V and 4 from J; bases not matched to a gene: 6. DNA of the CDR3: TGCAGCGTTGCGCCAGCGGGGGGCCCAGATACGCAGTATTTT. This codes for CSVAPAGGPDTQYF.

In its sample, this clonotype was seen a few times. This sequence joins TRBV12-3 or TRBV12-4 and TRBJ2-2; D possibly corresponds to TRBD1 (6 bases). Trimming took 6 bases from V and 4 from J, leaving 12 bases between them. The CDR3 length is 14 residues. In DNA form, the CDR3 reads TGTGCCAGCAGAACACAGGGTGTCACCGGGGAGCTGTTTTTT. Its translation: CASRTQGVTGELFF.

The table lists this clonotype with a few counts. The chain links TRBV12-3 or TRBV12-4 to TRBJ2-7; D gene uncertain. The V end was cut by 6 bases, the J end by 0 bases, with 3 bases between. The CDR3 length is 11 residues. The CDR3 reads CASRRSYEQYF. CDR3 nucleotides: TGTGCCAGCAGACGCTCCTACGAGCAGTACTTC.

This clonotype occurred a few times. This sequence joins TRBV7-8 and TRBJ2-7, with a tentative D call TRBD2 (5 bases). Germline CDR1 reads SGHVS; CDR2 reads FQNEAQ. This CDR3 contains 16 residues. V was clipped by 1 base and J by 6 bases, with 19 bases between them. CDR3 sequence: CASSLGPGISVGEQYF. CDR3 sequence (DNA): TGTGCCAGCAGCTTAGGTCCCGGGATAAGCGTGGGCGAGCAGTACTTC.

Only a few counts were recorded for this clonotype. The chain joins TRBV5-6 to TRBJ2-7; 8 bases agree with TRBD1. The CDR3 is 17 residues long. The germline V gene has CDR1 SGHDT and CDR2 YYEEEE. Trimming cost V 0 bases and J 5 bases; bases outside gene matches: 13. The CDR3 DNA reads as TGTGCCAGCAGCTTGGGGCCGACAGGGGTCGGGTCGGACGAGCAGTACTTC. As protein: CASSLGPTGVGSDEQYF. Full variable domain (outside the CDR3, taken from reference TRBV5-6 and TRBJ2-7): DAGVTQSPTHLIKTRGQQVTLRCSPKSGHDTVSWYQQALGQGPQFIFQYYEEEERQRGNFPDRFSGHQFPNYSSELNVNALLLGDSALYLCASSLGPTGVGSDEQYFGPGTRLTVT.

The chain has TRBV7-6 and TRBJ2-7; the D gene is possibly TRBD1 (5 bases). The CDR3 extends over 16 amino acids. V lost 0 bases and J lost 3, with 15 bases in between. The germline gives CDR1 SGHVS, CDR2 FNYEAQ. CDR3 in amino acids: CASSLAQTESYYEQYF. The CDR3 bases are TGTGCCAGCAGCTTAGCGCAGACAGAATCCTACTACGAGCAGTACTTC.

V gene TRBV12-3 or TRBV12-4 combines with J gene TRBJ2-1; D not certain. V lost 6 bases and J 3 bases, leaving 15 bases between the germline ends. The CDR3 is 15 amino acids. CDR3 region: CASSLLGGDYNEQFF. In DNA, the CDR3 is TGTGCCAGCAGCCTCCTTGGCGGAGACTACAATGAGCAGTTCTTC.

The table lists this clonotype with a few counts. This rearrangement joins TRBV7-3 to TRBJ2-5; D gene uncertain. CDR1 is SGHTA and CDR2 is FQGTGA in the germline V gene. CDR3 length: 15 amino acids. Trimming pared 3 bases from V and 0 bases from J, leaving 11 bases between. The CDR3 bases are TGTGCCAGCAGCTTGGTTGGGCAGAACCAAGAGACCCAGTACTTC. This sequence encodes CASSLVGQNQETQYF.

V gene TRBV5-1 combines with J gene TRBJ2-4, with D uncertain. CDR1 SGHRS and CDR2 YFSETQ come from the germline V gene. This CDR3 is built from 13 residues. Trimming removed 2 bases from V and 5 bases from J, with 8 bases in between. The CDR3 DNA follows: TGCGCCAGCAGCTTTGCAGCAGAAAACATTCAGTACTTC. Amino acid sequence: CASSFAAENIQYF.

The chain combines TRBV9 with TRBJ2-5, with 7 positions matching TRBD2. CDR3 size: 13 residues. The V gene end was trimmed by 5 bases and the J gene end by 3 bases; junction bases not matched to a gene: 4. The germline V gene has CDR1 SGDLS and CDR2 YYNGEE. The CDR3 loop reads CASRASGEETQYF. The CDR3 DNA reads TGTGCCAGCAGGGCAAGCGGGGAAGAGACCCAGTACTTC.

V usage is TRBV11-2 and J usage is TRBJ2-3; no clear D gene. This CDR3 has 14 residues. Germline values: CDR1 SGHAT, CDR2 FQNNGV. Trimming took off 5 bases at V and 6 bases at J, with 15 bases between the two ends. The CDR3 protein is CASSPRSGRDTQYF. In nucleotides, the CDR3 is TGTGCCAGCAGCCCCCGGTCTGGTCGGGATACGCAGTATTTT. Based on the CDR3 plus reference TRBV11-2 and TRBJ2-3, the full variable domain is EAGVAQSPRYKIIEKRQSVAFWCNPISGHATLYWYQQILGQGPKLLIQFQNNGVVDDSQLPKDRFSAERLKGVDSTLKIQPAKLEDSAVYLCASSPRSGRDTQYFGPGTRLTVL.

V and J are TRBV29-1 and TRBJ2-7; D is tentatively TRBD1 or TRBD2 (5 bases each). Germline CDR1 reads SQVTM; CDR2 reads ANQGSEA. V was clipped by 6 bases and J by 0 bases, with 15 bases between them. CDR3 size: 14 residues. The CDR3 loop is CSVGDGPSSYEQYF. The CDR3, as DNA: TGCAGCGTCGGGGACGGCCCGAGCTCCTACGAGCAGTACTTC.

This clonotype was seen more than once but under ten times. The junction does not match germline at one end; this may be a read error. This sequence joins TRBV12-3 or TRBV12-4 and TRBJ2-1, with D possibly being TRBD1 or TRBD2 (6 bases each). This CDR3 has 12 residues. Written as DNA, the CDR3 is TGTGCCAGCAGTTTTTTCAGGGCAGGGGAGGTCTTC. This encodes CASSFFRAGEVF.

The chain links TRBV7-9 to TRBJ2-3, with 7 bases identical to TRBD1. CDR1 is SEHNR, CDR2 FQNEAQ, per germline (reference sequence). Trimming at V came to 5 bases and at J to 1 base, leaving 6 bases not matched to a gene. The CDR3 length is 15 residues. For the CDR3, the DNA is TGTGCCAGCAGCCCACAGGGGAGTGGCACAGATACGCAGTATTTT. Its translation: CASSPQGSGTDTQYF.

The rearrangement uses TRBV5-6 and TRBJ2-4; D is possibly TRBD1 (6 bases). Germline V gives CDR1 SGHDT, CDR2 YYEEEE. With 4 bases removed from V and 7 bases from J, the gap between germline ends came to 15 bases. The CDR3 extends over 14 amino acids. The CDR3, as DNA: TGTGCCAGCAGCCCCCGCGAACAGGGTAACATTCAGTACTTC. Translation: CASSPREQGNIQYF.

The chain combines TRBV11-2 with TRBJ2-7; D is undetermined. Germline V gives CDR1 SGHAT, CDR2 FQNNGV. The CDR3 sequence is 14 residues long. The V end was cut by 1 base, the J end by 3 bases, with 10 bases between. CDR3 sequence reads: CASSLVEFGYEQYF. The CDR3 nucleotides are TGTGCCAGCAGCTTAGTCGAGTTCGGCTACGAGCAGTACTTC.

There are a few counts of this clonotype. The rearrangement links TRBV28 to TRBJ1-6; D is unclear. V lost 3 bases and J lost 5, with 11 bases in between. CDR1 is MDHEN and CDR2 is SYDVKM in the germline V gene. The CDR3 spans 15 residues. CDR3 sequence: CASSLVRVNNSPLHF. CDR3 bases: TGTGCCAGCAGTTTGGTCCGAGTGAATAATTCACCCCTCCACTTT.

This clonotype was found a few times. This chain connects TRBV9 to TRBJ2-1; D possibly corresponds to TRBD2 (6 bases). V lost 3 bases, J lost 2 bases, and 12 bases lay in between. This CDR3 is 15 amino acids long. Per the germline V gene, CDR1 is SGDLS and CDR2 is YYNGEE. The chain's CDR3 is CASSGRGGTYNEQFF. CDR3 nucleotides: TGTGCCAGCAGCGGAAGGGGAGGAACCTACAATGAGCAGTTCTTC.

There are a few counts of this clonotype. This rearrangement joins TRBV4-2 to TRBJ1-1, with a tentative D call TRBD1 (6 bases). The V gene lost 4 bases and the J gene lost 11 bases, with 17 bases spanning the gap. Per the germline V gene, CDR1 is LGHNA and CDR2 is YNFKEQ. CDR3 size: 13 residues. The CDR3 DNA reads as TGTGCCAGCAGCCGGGACATTGGGGTTTCGGCTTTCTTT. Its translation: CASSRDIGVSAFF.

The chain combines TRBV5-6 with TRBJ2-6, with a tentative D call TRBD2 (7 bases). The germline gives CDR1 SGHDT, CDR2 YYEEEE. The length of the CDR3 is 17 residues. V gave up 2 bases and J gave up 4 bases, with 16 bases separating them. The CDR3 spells CASSFRGALTGANVLTF. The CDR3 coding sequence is TGTGCCAGCAGCTTTCGGGGGGCATTGACAGGGGCCAACGTCCTGACTTTC.

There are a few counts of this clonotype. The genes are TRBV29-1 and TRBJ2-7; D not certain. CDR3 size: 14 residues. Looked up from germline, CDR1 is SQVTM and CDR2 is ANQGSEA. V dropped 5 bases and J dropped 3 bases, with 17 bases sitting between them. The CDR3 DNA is TGCAGCGTTAAGATGGACGGAGACCTCTACGAGCAGTACTTC. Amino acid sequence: CSVKMDGDLYEQYF.

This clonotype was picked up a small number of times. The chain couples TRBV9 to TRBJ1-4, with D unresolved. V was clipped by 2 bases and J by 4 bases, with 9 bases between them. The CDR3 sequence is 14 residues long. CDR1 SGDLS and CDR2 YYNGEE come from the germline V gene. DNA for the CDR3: TGTGCCAGCAGCGTTGGAGTGGGTAATGAAAAACTGTTTTTT. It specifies CASSVGVGNEKLFF.